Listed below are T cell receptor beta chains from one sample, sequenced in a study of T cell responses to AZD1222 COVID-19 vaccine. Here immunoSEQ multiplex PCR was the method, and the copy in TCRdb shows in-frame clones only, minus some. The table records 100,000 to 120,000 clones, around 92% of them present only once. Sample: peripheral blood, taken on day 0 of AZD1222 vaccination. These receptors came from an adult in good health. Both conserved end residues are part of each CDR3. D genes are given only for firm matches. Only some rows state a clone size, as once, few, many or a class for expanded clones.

CASSSRQGGRTNEKLFF	TGTGCCAGTAGTTCGAGACAGGGAGGGCGAACTAATGAAAAACTGTTTTTT	TRBV19	17	TRBD1	NA	TRBJ1-4
CASSEFAGDEQYF	TGTGCCAGCAGTGAATTTGCAGGGGACGAGCAGTACTTC	TRBV6-1	13	NA	once	TRBJ2-7
CSASNRDPRWPQHF	TGCAGTGCTAGTAACAGGGACCCTCGGTGGCCCCAGCATTTT	TRBV20-1	14	NA	NA	TRBJ1-5
CASSELDGSSYEQYF	TGTGCCAGCAGTGAGCTGGACGGCAGCTCCTACGAGCAGTACTTC	TRBV6-1	15	NA	NA	TRBJ2-7
CASSYLLGGIPGELFF	TGTGCCAGCAGTTACTTGTTGGGAGGGATCCCCGGGGAGCTGTTTTTT	TRBV6-5	16	TRBD2	NA	TRBJ2-2
CASSLDGEPQETQYF	TGCGCCAGCAGCTTGGACGGCGAGCCCCAAGAGACCCAGTACTTC	TRBV5-1	15	NA	NA	TRBJ2-5
CSASSGGDTEAFF	TGCAGTGCTAGTAGTGGAGGCGACACTGAAGCTTTCTTT	TRBV20-1	13	NA	NA	TRBJ1-1
CASSLRGSADQPQHF	TGTGCCAGCAGTTTAAGAGGGTCGGCCGACCAGCCCCAGCATTTT	TRBV28	15	NA	NA	TRBJ1-5
CASSIGTSGGYNEQFF	TGTGCCAGTAGTATTGGGACTAGCGGGGGATACAATGAGCAGTTCTTC	TRBV19	16	TRBD2	NA	TRBJ2-1
CASSLLAGNTNNEQFF	TGTGCCAGCAGCCTACTAGCGGGGAACACTAACAATGAGCAGTTCTTC	TRBV3-1/TRBV3-2	16	TRBD2	NA	TRBJ2-1
CASSQATNRAFNTGELFF	TGTGCCAGCAGCCAGGCTACTAACAGGGCGTTCAACACCGGGGAGCTGTTTTTT	TRBV3-1/TRBV3-2	18	NA	NA	TRBJ2-2
CASSTAEPSSYNSPLHF	TGTGCCAGTAGTACGGCAGAGCCCAGCTCCTATAATTCACCCCTCCACTTT	TRBV19	17	NA	NA	TRBJ1-6
CSVEGLAKGETQYF	TGCAGCGTTGAGGGGCTAGCGAAGGGAGAGACCCAGTACTTC	TRBV29-1	14	NA	NA	TRBJ2-5
CASSSGTRADNEQFF	TGTGCCAGCAGCTCCGGGACTAGGGCCGACAATGAGCAGTTCTTC	TRBV7-9	15	TRBD2	NA	TRBJ2-1
CAWSAESYEQYF	TGTGCCTGGAGTGCGGAGTCCTACGAGCAGTACTTC	TRBV30	12	NA	NA	TRBJ2-7
CASSQSVDRYNEQFF	TGCGCCAGCAGTCAATCTGTGGACAGATACAATGAGCAGTTCTTC	TRBV23-1	15	NA	once	TRBJ2-1
CASSYSQGGNYGYTF	TGTGCCAGCAGTTACAGCCAGGGTGGCAACTATGGCTACACCTTC	TRBV6-6	15	NA	NA	TRBJ1-2
CASTPDGGIHEQFF	TGTGCCAGCACCCCCGACGGGGGGATCCATGAGCAGTTCTTC	TRBV5-4	14	TRBD2	NA	TRBJ2-1
CASSFSRQPQHF	TGTGCCAGCAGTTTCAGTCGACAGCCCCAGCATTTT	TRBV12-3/TRBV12-4	12	NA	NA	TRBJ1-5
CASSLQTSGGASSYEQYF	TGTGCCAGCAGCTTACAGACTAGCGGGGGGGCCAGCTCCTACGAGCAGTACTTC	TRBV11-2	18	TRBD2	NA	TRBJ2-7
CASSLSGNYEQYF	TGCGCCAGCAGCTTATCCGGGAACTACGAGCAGTACTTC	TRBV5-1	13	NA	NA	TRBJ2-7